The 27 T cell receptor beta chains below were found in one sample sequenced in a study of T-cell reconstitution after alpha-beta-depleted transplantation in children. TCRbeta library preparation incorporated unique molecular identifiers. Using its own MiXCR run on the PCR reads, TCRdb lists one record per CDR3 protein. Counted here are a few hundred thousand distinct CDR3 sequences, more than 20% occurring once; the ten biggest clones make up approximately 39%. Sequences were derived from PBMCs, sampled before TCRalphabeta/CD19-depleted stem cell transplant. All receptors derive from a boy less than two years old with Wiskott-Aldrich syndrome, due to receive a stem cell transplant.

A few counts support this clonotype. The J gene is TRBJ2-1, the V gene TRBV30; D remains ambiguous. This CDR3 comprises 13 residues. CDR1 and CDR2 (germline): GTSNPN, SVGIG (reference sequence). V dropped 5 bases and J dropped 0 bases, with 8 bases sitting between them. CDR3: CAWDFSSYNEQFF. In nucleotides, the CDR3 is TGTGCCTGGGACTTTAGCTCCTACAATGAGCAGTTCTTC.

The CDR3 DNA is TGTGCCAGCAGCAGCCCGGGACGATTAGCGGGAGCGTCCTACAATGAGCAGTTCTTC. Translation gives CASSSPGRLAGASYNEQFF. The V and J genes are TRBV12-3 or TRBV12-4 and TRBJ2-1, with 9 bases identical to TRBD2. V lost 6 bases to trimming and J lost 1 base; unmatched junction nucleotides: 16. The CDR3 extends over 19 amino acids.

Written as DNA, the CDR3 is TGCGCCAGCAGCTTACAGACAGGATCCCCTTACGAGCAGTACTTC. Its translation is CASSLQTGSPYEQYF. The chain has TRBV5-1 and TRBJ2-7; D perhaps matches TRBD1 (6 bases). This CDR3 is built from 15 residues. V lost 2 bases and J lost 4, with 16 bases in between. Looked up from germline, CDR1 is SGHRS and CDR2 is YFSETQ.

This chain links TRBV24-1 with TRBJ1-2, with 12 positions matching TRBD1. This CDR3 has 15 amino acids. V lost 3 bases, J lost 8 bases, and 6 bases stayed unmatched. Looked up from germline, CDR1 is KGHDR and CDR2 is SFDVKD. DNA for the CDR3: TGTGCCACCAGTGATCCGGGACAGGGGGCGCGAGGCTACACCTTC. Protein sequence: CATSDPGQGARGYTF.

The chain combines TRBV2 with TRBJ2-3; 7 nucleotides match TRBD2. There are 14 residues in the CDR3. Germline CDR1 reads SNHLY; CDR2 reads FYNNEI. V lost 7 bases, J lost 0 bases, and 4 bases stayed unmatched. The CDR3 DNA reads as TGTGCCAGCAAGCGGGATCCTAGCACAGATACGCAGTATTTT. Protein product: CASKRDPSTDTQYF.

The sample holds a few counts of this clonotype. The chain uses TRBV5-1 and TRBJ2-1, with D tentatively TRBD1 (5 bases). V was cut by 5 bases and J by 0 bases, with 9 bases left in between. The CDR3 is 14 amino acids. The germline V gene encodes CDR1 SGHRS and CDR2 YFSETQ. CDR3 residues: CASRGDSSYNEQFF. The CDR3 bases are TGCGCCAGCAGAGGAGACAGCTCCTACAATGAGCAGTTCTTC.

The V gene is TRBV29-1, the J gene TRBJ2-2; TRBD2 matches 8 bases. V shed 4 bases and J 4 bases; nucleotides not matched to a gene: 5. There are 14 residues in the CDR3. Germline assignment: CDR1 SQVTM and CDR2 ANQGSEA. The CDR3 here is CSVAAGVSTGELFF. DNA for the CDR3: TGCAGCGTTGCAGCGGGAGTAAGCACCGGGGAGCTGTTTTTT.

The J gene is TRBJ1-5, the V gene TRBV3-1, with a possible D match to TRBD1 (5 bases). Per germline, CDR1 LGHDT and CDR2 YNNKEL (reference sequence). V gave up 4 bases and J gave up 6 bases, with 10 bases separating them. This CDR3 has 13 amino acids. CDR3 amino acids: CASSPYQGQPQHF. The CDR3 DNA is TGTGCCAGCAGCCCCTACCAGGGTCAGCCCCAGCATTTT.

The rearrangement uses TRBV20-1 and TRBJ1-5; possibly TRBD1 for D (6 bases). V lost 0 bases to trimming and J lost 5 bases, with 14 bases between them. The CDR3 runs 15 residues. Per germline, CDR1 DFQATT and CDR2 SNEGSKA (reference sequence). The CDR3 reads CSARDQTGFDQPQHF. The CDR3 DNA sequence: TGCAGTGCTAGAGACCAAACAGGGTTTGATCAGCCCCAGCATTTT.

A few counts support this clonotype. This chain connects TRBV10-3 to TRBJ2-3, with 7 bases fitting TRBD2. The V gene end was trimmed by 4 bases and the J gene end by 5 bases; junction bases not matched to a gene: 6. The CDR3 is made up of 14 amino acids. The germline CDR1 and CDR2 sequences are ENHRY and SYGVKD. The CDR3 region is CAISVRLALDTQYF. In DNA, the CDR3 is TGTGCCATCAGTGTACGACTAGCACTAGATACGCAGTATTTT.

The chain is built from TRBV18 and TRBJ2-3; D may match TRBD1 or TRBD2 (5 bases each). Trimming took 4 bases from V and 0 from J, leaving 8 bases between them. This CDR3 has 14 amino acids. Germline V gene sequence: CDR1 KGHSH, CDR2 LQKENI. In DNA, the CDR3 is TGTGCCAGCTCACGGGACCCGAGCACAGATACGCAGTATTTT. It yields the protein CASSRDPSTDTQYF.

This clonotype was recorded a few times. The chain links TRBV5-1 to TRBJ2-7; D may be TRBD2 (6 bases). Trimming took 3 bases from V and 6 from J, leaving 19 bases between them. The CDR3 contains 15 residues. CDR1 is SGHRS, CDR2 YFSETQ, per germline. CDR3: CASSSSDYPGVEQYF. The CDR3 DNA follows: TGCGCCAGCAGCTCCTCGGACTACCCGGGAGTCGAGCAGTACTTC.

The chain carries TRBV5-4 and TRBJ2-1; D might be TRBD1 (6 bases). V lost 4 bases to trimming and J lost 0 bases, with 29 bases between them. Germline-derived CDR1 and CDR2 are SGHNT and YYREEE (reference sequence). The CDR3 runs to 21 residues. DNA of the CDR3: TGTGCCAGCAGCGTTGGGGTGGGGGCCAGGGTGGGTCCTAGCTCCTACAATGAGCAGTTCTTC. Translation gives CASSVGVGARVGPSSYNEQFF.

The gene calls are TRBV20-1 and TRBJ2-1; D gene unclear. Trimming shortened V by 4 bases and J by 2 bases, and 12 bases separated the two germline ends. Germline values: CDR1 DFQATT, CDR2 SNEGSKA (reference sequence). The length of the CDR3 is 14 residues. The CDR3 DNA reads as TGCAGTGCTACCCCCGCTAGAGCCTACAATGAGCAGTTCTTC. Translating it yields CSATPARAYNEQFF.

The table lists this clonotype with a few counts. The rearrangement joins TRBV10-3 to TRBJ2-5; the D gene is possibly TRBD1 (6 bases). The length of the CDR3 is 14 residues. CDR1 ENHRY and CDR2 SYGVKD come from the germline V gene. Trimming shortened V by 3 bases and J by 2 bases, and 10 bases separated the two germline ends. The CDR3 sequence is CAISEDRLQETQYF. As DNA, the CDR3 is TGTGCCATCAGTGAAGACAGGTTACAAGAGACCCAGTACTTC.

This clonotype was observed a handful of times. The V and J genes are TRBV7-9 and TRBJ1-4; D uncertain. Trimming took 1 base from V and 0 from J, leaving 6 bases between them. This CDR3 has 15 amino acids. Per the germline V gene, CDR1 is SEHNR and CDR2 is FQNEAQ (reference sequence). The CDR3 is CASSLVSSTNEKLFF. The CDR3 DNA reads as TGTGCCAGCAGCTTAGTGTCCTCAACTAATGAAAAACTGTTTTTT.

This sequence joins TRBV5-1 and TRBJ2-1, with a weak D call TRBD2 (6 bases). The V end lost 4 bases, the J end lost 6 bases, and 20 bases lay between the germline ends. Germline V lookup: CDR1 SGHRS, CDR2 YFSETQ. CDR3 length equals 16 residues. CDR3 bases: TGCGCCAGCAGCCCCGGAGGCCCGGGAGTAGGCAATGAGCAGTTCTTC. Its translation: CASSPGGPGVGNEQFF.

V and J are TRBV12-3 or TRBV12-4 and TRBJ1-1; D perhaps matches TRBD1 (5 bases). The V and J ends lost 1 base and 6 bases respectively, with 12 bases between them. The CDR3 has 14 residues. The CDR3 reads CASSLGGGDAEAFF. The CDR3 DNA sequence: TGTGCCAGCAGTTTAGGAGGTGGGGACGCTGAAGCTTTCTTT.

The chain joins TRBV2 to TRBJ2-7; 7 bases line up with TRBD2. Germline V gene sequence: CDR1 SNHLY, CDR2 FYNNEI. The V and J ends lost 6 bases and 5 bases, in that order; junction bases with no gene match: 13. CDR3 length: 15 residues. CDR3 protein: CASSVGRENIHEQYF. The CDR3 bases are TGTGCCAGCAGCGTGGGGCGGGAGAACATCCACGAGCAGTACTTC.

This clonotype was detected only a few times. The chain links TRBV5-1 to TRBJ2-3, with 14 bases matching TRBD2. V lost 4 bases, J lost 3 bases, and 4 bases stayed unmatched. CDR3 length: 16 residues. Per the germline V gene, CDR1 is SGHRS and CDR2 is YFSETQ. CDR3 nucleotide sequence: TGCGCCAGCAGCGGCGGGACTAGCGGGAGAACAGATACGCAGTATTTT. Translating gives CASSGGTSGRTDTQYF.

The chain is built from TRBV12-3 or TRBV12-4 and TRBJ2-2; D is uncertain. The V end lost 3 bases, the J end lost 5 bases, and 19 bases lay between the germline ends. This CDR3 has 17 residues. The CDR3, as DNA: TGTGCCAGCAGTTTTTCCATTCAGGTGAAGTGGACCGGGGAGCTGTTTTTT. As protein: CASSFSIQVKWTGELFF.

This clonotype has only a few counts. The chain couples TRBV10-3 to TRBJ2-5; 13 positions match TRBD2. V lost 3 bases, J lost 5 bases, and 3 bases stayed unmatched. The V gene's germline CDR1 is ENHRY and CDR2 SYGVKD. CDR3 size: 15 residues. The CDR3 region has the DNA TGTGCCATCAGTGATACTAGCGGGAGGGTGGAGACCCAGTACTTC. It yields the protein CAISDTSGRVETQYF.

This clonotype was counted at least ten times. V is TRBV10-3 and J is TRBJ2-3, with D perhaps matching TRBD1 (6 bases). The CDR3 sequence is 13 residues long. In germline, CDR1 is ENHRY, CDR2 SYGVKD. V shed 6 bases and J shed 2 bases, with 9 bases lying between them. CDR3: CAISGQYTDTQYF. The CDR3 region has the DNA TGTGCCATCAGCGGACAGTACACAGATACGCAGTATTTT.

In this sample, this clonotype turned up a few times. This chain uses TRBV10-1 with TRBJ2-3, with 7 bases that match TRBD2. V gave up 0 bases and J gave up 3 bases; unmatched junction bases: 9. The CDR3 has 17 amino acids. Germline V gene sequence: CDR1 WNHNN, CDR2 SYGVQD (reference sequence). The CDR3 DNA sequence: TGCGCCAGCAGTGAGTCGGATCTAGCGGCTGAGACAGATACGCAGTATTTT. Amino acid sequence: CASSESDLAAETDTQYF.

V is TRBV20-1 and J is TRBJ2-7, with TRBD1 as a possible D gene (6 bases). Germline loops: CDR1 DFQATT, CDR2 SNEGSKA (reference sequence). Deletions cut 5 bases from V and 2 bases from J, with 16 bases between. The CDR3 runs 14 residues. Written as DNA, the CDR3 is TGCAGTGCTCCAGACAGGAGAGGAGCCTACGAGCAGTACTTC. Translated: CSAPDRRGAYEQYF.

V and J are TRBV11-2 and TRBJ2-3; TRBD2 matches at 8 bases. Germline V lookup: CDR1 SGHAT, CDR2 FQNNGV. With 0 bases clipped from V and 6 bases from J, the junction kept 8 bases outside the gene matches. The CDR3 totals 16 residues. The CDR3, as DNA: TGTGCCAGCAGCTTAGAGATTAGCGGGAATGGGGATACGCAGTATTTT. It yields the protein CASSLEISGNGDTQYF.

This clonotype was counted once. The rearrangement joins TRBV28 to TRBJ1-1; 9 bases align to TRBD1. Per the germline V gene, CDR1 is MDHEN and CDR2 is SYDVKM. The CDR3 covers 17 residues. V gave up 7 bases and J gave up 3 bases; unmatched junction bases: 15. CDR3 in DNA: TGTGCCAGCAAAAGTGCAGGACAGGGGTGCTCAGACACTGAAGCTTTCTTT. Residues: CASKSAGQGCSDTEAFF.